These 2 T cell receptor beta chains originate from one sample sequenced in a study of blood T cell repertoires in COVID-19. Method: immunoSEQ multiplex PCR; TCRdb's copy keeps in-frame clones and lacks some. The sample lists roughly 180,000 clones, approximately 90% occurring once. The sequenced sample was peripheral blood. These receptors all come from a man aged 18 to 35 with acute or convalescent COVID-19.

The rearrangement joins TRBV14 to TRBJ2-7, with D perhaps matching TRBD1 (6 bases). The CDR3 is 13 amino acids. The V end lost 6 bases, the J end lost 1 base, and 10 bases lay between the germline ends. The germline CDR1 and CDR2 sequences are SGHDN and FVKESK. The chain's CDR3 is CASRDSLSYEQYF. The CDR3 DNA reads as TGTGCCAGCAGGGACAGCCTATCCTACGAGCAGTACTTC.

This clone was detected once. The V call is TRBV19, the J call TRBJ1-2; a weak D match, TRBD1 (5 bases). The CDR3 is 15 residues long. Germline V gives CDR1 LNHDA, CDR2 SQIVND (reference sequence). V dropped 3 bases and J dropped 6 bases, with 17 bases sitting between them. CDR3 in amino acids: CASSISAGFSNGYTF. Written as DNA, the CDR3 is TGTGCCAGTAGTATCTCGGCAGGGTTCAGCAATGGCTACACCTTC.